This TCR beta chain stems from a study of shared T cell receptors in the human thymus. V was clipped by 0 bases and J by 2 bases, with 16 bases between them. The CDR3 covers 17 residues. Germline CDR1 MGHRA, CDR2 YSYEKL. The protocol was immunoSEQ multiplex PCR, while the TCRdb copy is restricted to in-frame clones and leaves out a portion. The sample contains roughly 710,000 clones, approximately 85% of which appear only once. The data also belong to a second study, concerning human thymus T cells. That paper states: Within thymic and blood repertoires, V and J gene usage appeared to be biased. Thymic repertoires of unrelated individuals were reported in related research to overlap highly.

This sequence joins TRBV4-1 and TRBJ2-5; D gene uncertain. The sequenced material came from thymocytes. The sequence came from a girl younger than two with a congenital heart defect. The CDR3 region has the DNA TGCGCCAGCAGCCAAGAGAGTGCACCTCAACTGCAAGAGACCCAGTACTTC. As protein: CASSQESAPQLQETQYF.